This TCR beta chain emerged from a study of cytomegalovirus exposure and HLA in healthy donors. Findings of the study overall: Among TCR beta chains, those listed as cytomegalovirus-associated numbered around 180.

On this clone itself: Its antigen is undetermined.

Sequencing was performed with immunoSEQ multiplex PCR; in TCRdb, only in-frame clones are kept and a portion is missing. The sample lists roughly 75,000 clones; 94% were seen once. The TCR comes from a woman younger than 35 in good health and CMV-seronegative. What was sequenced was PBMCs.

CDR3 protein: CASSVSMGGTGGLNNEQFF. CDR3 bases: TGTGCCAGCAGTGTATCCATGGGCGGGACGGGGGGGTTGAACAATGAGCAGTTCTTC. The chain is built from TRBV2 and TRBJ2-1, with 8 nucleotides matching TRBD2. V was pared by 4 bases and J by 5 bases, with 19 bases of the junction left unmatched. Per the germline V gene, CDR1 is SNHLY and CDR2 is FYNNEI. The length of the CDR3 is 19 residues.